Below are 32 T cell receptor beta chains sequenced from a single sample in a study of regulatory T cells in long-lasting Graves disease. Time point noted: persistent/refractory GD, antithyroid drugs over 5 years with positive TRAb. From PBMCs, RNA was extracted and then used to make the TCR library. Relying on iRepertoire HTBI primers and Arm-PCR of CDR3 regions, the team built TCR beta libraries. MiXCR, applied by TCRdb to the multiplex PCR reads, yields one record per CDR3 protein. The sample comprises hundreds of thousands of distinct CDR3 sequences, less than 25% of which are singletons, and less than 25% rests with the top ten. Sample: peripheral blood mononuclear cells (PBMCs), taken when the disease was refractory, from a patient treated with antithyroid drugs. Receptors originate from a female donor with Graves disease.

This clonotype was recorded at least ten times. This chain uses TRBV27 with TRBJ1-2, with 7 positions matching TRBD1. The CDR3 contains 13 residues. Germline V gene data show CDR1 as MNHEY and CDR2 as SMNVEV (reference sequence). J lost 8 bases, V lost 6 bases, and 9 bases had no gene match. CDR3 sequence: CASSPQGLLGYTF. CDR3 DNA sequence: TGTGCCAGCAGCCCACAGGGGCTTTTGGGCTACACCTTC.

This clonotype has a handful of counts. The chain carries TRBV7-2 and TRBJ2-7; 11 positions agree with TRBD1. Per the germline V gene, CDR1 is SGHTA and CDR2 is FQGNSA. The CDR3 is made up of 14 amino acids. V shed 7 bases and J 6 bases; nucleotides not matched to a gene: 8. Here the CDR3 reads CASTLGQGESEQYF. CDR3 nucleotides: TGTGCCAGCACCCTGGGACAGGGGGAATCCGAGCAGTACTTC.

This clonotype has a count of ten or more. CDR3 in DNA: TGTGCCAGCGGCCGTAGAACCTACGAGCAGTACTTC. Protein: CASGRRTYEQYF. The rearrangement uses TRBV27 and TRBJ2-7; D is unclear. The V end lost 8 bases, the J end lost 2 bases, and 10 bases lay between the germline ends. This CDR3 is built from 12 residues. Germline CDR1 and CDR2: MNHEY and SMNVEV (reference sequence).

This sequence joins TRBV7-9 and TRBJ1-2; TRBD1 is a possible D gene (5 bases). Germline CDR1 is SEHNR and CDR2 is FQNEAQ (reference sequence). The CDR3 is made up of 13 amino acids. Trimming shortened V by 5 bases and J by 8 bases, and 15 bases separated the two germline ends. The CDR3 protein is CASSPRGYNGYTF. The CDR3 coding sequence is TGTGCCAGCAGCCCCCGGGGGTATAACGGCTACACCTTC.

CDR3 nucleotide sequence: TGTGCCAGCAGCTTTGCCCCGAACACCGGGGAGCTGTTTTTT. Protein: CASSFAPNTGELFF. This chain uses TRBV7-6 with TRBJ2-2; D call uncertain. Between the trimmed V and J ends, which lost 3 bases and 0 bases, there was a span of 5 bases. The CDR3 extends over 14 amino acids. Germline V gene lookup returns CDR1 SGHVS and CDR2 FNYEAQ.

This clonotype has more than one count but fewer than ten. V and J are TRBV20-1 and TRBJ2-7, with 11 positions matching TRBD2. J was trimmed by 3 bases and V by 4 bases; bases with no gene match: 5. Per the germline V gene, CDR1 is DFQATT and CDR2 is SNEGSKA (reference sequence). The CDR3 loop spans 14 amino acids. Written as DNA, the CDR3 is TGCAGTGCTACCTCGACTAGCGGGGTCTACGAGCAGTACTTC. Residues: CSATSTSGVYEQYF.

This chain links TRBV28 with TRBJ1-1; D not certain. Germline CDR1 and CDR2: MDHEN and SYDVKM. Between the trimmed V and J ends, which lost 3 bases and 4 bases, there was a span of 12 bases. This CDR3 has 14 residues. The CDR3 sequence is CASSFYGSGTEAFF. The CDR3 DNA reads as TGTGCCAGCAGTTTTTACGGTTCGGGCACTGAAGCTTTCTTT.

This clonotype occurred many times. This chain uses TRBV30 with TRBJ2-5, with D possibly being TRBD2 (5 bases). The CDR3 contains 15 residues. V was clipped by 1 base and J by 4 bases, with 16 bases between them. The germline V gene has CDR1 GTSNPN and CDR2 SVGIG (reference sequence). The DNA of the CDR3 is TGTGCCTGGAGTGAGAGCGACGGGATGGCAGAGACCCAGTACTTC. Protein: CAWSESDGMAETQYF.

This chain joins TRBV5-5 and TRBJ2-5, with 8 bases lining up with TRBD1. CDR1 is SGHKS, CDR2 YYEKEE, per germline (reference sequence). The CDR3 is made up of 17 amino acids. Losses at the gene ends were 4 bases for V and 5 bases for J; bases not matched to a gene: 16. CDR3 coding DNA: TGTGCCAGCAGCGTAGCCCCAAGACAGGGGAAGGGGGAGACCCAGTACTTC. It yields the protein CASSVAPRQGKGETQYF.

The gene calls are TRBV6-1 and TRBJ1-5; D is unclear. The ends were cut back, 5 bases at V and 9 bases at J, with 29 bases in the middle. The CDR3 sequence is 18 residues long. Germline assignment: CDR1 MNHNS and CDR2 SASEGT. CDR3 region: CASSQRPMRRGNSSPQHF. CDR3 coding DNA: TGTGCCAGCAGTCAGCGACCTATGCGTCGAGGGAACTCCTCGCCCCAGCATTTT.

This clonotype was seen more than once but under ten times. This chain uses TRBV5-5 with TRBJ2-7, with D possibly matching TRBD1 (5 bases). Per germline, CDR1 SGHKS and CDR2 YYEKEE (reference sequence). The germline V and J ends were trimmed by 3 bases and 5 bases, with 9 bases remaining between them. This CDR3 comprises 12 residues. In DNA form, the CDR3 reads TGTGCCAGCAGCTACCTCAGGGACGAGCAGTACTTC. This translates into CASSYLRDEQYF.

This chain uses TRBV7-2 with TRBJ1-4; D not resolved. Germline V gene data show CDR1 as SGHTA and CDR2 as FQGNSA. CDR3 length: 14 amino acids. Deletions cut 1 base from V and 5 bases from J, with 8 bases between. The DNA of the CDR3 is TGTGCCAGCAGCTTAGGGGTCGCGAATGAAAAACTGTTTTTT. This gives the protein CASSLGVANEKLFF.

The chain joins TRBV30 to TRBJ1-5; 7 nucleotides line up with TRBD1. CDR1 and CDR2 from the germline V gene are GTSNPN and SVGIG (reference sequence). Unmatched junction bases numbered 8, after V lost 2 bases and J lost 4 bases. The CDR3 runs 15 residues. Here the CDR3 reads CAWSQHRGGNQPQHF. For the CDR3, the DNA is TGTGCCTGGAGTCAACACAGGGGTGGGAATCAGCCCCAGCATTTT.

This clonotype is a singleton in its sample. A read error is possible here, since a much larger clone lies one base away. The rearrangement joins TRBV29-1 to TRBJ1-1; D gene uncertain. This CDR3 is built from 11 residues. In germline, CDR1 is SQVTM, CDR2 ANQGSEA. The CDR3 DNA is TGCAGCGTTTTCAAGAACACTGGAGCTTTCTTT. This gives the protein CSVFKNTGAFF.

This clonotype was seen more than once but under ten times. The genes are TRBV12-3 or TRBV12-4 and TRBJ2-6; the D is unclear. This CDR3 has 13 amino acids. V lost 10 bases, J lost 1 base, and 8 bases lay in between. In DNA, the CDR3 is TGTGCCATCCGGTTTTCTGGGGCCAACGTCCTGACTTTC. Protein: CAIRFSGANVLTF.

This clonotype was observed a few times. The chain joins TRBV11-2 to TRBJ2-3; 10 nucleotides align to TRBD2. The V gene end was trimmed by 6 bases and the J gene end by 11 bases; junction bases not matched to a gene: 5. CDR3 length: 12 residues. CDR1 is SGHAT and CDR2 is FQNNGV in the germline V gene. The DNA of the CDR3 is TGTGCCAGCAGATCTAGCGGGAGCGAGCAGTATTTT. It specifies CASRSSGSEQYF. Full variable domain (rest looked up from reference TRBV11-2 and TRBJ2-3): EAGVAQSPRYKIIEKRQSVAFWCNPISGHATLYWYQQILGQGPKLLIQFQNNGVVDDSQLPKDRFSAERLKGVDSTLKIQPAKLEDSAVYLCASRSSGSEQYFGPGTRLTVL.

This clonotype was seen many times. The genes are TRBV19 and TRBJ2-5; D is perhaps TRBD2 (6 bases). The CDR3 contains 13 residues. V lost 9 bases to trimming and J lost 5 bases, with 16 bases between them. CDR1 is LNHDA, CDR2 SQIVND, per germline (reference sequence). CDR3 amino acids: CASSGGFGETQYF. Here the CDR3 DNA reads TGTGCCAGCAGTGGAGGGTTTGGGGAGACCCAGTACTTC.

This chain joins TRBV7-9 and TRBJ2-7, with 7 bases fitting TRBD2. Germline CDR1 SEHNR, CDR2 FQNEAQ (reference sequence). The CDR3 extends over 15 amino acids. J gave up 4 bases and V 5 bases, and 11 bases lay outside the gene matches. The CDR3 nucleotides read TGTGCCAGCAGCCTAGAGGGCGGGAGTGTATACGAGCAGTACTTC. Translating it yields CASSLEGGSVYEQYF.

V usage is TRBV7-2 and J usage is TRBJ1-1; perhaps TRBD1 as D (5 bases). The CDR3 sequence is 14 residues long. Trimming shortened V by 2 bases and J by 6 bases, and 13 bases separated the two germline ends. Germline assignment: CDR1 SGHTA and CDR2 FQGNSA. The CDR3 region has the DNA TGTGCCAGCAGCTTACGGGGCGCCTGGTCTGAAGCTTTCTTT. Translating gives CASSLRGAWSEAFF.

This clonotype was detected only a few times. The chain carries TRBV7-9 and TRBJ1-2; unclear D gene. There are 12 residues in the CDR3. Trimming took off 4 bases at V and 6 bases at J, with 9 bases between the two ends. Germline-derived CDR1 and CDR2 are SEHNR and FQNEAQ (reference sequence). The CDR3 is CASSYDLHGYTF. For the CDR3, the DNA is TGTGCCAGCAGCTATGACCTACATGGCTACACCTTC.

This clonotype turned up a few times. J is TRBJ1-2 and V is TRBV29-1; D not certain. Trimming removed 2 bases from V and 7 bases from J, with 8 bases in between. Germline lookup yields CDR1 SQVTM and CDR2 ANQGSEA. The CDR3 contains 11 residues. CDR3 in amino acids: CSVERDGGYTF. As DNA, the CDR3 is TGCAGCGTTGAAAGGGATGGTGGCTACACCTTC.

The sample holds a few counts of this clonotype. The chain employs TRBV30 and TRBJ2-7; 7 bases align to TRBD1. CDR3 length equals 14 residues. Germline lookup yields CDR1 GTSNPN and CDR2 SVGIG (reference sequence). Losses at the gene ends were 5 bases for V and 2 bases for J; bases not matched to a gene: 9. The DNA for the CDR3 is TGTGCCTGGGAGACCGGGACAGACACCTACGAGCAGTACTTC. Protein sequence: CAWETGTDTYEQYF.

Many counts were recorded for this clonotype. DNA for the CDR3: TGTGCCAGCAGTTTTAGGACTAGCGGGAGGGGAAGCTCCTACAATGAGCAGTTCTTC. This translates into CASSFRTSGRGSSYNEQFF. The chain joins TRBV27 to TRBJ2-1, with 15 bases matching TRBD2. Germline V CDR1 and CDR2: MNHEY, SMNVEV (reference sequence). The CDR3 covers 19 residues. After removal of 3 bases from V and 0 bases from J, the junction contained 6 bases not matched to a gene.

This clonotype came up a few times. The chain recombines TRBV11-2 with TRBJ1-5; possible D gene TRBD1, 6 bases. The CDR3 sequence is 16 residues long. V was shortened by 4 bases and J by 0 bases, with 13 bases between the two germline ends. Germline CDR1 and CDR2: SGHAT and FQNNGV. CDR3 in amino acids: CASSSRGDNSNQPQHF. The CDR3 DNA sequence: TGTGCCAGCAGCTCTAGAGGGGACAATAGCAATCAGCCCCAGCATTTT.

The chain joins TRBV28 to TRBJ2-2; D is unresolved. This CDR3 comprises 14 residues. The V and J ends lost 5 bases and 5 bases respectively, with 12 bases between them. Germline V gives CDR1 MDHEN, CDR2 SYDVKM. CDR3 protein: CASSTPYKTGELFF. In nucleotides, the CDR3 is TGTGCCAGCAGTACACCATACAAAACCGGGGAGCTGTTTTTT.

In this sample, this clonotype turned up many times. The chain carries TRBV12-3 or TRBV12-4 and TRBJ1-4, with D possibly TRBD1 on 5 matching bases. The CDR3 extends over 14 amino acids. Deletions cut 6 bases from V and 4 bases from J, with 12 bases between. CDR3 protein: CASSKDSYNEKLFF. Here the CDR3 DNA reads TGTGCCAGCAGCAAAGACAGCTATAATGAAAAACTGTTTTTT.

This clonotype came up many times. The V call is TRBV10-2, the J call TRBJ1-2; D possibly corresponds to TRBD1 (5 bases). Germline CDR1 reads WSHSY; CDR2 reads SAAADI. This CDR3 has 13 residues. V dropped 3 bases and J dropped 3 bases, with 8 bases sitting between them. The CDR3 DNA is TGCGCCAGCAGTGAAGACAGTGACTATGGCTACACCTTC. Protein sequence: CASSEDSDYGYTF.

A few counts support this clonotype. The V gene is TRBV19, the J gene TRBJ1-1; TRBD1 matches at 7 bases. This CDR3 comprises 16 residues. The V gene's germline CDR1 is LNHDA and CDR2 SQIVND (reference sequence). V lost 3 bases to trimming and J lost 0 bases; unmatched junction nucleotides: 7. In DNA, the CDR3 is TGTGCCAGTAGTATCAGCTCGGGGACAGTGAACACTGAAGCTTTCTTT. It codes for CASSISSGTVNTEAFF.

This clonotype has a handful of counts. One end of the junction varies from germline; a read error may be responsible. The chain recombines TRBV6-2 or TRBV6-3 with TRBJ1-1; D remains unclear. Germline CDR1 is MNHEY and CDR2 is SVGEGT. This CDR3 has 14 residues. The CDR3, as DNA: TGTGCCAGCAGTGAAGTAGCCGCCAGTAGCGAAGCTTCCTTT. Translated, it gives CASSEVAASSEASF.

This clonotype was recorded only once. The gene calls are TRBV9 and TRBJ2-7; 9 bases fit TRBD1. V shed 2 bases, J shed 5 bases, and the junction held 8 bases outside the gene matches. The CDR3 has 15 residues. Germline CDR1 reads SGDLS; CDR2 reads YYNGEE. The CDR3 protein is CASSVTGTGSDEQYF. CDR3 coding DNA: TGTGCCAGCAGCGTCACCGGGACAGGGAGTGACGAGCAGTACTTC.

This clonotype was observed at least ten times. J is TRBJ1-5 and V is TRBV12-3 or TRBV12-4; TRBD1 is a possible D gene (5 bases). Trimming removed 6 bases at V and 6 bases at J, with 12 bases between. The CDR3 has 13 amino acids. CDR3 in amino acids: CASSLAGGQPQHF. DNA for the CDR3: TGTGCCAGCAGCCTAGCCGGGGGTCAGCCCCAGCATTTT.

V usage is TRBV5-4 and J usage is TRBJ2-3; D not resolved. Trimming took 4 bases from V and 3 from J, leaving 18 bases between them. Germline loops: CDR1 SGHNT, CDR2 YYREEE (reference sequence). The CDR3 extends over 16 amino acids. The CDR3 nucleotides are TGTGCCAGCAGCCCCCCGCCCCCCTTCGGGACAGATACGCAGTATTTT. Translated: CASSPPPPFGTDTQYF.